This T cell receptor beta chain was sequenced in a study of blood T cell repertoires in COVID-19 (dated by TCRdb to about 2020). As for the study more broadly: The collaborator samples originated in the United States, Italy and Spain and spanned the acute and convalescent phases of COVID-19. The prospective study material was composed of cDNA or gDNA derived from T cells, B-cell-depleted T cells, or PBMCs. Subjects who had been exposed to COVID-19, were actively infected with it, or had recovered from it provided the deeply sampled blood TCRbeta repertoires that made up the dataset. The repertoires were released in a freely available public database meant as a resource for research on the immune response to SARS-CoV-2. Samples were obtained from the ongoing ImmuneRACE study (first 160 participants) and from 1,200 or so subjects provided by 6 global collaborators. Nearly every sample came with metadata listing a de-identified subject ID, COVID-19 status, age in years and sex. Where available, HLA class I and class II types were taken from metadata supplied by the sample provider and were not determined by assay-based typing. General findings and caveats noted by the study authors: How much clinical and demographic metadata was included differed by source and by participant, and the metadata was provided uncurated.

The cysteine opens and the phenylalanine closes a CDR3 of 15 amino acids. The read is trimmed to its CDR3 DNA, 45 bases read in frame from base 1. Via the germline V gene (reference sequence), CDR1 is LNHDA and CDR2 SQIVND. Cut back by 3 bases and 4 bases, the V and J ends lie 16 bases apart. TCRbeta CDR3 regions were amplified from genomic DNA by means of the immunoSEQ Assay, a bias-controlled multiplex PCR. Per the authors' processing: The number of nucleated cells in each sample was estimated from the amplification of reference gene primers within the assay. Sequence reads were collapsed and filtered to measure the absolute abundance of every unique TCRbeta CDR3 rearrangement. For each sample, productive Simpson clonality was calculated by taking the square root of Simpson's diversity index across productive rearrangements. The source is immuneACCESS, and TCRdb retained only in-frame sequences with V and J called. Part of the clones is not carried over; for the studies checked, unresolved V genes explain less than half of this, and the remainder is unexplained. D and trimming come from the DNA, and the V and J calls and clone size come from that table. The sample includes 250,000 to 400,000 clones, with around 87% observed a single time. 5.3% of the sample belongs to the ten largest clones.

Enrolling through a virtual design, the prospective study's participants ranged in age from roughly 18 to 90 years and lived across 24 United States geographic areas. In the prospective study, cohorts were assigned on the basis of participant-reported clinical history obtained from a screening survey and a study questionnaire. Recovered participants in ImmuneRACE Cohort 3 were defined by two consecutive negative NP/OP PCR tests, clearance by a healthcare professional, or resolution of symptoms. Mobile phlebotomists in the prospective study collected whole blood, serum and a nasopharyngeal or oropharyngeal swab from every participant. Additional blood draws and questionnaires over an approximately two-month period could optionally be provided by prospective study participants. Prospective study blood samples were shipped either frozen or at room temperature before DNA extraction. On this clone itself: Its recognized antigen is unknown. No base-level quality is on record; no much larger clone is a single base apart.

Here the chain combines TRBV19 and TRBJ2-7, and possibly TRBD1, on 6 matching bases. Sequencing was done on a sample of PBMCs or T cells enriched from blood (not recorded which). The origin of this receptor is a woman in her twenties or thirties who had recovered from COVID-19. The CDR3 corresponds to CASSISFVQGYEQYF. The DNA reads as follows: TGTGCCAGTAGTATTAGCTTTGTACAGGGATACGAGCAGTACTTC. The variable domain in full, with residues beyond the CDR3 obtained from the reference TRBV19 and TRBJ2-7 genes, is DGGITQSPKYLFRKEGQNVTLSCEQNLNHDAMYWYRQDPGQGLRLIYYSQIVNDFQKGDIAEGYSVSREKKESFPLTVTSAQKNPTAFYLCASSISFVQGYEQYFGPGTRLTVT.